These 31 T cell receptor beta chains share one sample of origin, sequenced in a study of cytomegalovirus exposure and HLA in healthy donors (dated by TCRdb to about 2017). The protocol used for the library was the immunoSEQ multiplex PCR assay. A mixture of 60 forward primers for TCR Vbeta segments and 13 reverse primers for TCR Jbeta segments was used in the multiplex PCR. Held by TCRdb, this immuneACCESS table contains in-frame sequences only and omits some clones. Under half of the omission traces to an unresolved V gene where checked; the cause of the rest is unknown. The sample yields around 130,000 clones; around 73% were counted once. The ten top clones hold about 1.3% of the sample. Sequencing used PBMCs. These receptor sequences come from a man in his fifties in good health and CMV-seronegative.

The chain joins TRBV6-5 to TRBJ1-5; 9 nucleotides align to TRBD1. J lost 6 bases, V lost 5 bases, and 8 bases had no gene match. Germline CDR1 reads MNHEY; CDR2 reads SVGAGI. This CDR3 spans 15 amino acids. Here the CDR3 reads CASSRTGGLGQPQHF. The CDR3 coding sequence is TGTGCCAGCAGTCGAACAGGGGGCCTGGGTCAGCCCCAGCATTTT.

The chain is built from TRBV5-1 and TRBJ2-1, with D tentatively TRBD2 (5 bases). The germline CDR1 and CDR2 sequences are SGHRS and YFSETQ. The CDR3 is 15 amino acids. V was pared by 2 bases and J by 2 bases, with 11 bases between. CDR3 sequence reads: CASSFEGTPYNEQFF. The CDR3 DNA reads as TGCGCCAGCAGCTTTGAGGGAACTCCCTACAATGAGCAGTTCTTC.

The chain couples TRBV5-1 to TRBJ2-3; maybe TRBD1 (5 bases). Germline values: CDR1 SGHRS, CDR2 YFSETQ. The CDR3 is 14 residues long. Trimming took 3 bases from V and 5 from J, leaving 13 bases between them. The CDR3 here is CASSSGSQGDTQYF. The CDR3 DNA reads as TGCGCCAGCAGCTCCGGGTCTCAGGGAGATACGCAGTATTTT.

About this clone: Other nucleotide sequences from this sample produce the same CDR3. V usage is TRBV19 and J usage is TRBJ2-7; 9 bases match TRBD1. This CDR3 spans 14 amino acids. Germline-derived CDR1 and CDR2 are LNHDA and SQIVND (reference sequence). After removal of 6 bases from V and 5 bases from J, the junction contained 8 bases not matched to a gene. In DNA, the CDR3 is TGTGCCAGTAGAGATAGGACAGGGGTCCACGAGCAGTACTTC. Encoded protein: CASRDRTGVHEQYF.

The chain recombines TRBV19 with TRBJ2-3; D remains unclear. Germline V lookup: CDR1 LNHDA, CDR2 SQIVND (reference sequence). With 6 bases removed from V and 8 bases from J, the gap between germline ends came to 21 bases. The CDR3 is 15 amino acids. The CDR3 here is CASRSPQAVQVTQYF. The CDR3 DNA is TGTGCCAGTAGGTCGCCGCAAGCTGTCCAAGTTACGCAGTATTTT.

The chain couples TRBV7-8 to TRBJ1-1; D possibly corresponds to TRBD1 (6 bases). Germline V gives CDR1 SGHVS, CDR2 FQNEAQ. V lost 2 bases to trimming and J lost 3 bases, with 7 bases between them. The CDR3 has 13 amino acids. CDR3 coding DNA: TGTGCCAGCAGCTTACCAGGGGACACTGAAGCTTTCTTT. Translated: CASSLPGDTEAFF.

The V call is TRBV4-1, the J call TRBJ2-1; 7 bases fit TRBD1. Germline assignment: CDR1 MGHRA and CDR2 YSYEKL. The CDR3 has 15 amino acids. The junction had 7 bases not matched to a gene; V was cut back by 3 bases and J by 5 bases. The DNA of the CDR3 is TGCGCCAGCAGCCATCCAGGGACAGCCAACAATGAGCAGTTCTTC. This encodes CASSHPGTANNEQFF.

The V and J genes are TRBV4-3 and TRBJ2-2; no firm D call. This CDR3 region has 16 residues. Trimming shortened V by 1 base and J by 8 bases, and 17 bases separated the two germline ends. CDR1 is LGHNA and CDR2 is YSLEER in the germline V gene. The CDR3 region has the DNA TGCGCCAGCAGCCAAGGGGTGCCGACTGTCGGGGGGGAGCTGTTTTTT. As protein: CASSQGVPTVGGELFF.

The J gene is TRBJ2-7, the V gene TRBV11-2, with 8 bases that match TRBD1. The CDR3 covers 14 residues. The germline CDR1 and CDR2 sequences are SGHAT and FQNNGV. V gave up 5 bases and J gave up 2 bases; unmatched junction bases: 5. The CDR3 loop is CASSADRGPYEQYF. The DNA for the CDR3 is TGTGCCAGCAGCGCCGACAGGGGCCCCTACGAGCAGTACTTC.

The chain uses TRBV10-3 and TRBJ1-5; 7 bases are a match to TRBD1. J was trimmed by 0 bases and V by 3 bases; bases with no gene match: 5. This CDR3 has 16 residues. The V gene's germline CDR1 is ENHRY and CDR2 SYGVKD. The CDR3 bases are TGTGCCATCAGTGACCGGGACAGAAATAGCAATCAGCCCCAGCATTTT. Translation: CAISDRDRNSNQPQHF.

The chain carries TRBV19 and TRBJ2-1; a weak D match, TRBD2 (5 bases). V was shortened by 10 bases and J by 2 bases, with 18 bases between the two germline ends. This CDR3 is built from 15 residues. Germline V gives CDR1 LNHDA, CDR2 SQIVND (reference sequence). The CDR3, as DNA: TGTGCCACTCGCGAGAGCGGAGGCACCTACAATGAGCAGTTCTTC. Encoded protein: CATRESGGTYNEQFF.

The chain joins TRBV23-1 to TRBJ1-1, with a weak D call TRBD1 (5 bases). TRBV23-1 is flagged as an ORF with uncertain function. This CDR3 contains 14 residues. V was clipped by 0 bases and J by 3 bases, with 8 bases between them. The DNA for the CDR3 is TGCGCCAGCAGTCAATCCGGAGGGGACACTGAAGCTTTCTTT. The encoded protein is CASSQSGGDTEAFF.

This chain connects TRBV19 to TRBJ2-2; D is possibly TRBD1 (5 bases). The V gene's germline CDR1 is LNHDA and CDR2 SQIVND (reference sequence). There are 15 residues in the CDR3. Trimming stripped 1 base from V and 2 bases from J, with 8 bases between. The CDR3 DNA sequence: TGTGCCAGTAGTATAGGGGGCTCTAACACCGGGGAGCTGTTTTTT. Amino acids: CASSIGGSNTGELFF.

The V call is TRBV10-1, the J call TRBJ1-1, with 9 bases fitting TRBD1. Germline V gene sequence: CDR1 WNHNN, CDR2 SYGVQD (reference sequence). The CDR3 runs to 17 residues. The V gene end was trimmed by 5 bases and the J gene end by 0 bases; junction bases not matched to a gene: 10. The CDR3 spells CASSPGTGREMNTEAFF. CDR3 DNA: TGCGCCAGCAGTCCCGGGACAGGGCGCGAGATGAACACTGAAGCTTTCTTT.

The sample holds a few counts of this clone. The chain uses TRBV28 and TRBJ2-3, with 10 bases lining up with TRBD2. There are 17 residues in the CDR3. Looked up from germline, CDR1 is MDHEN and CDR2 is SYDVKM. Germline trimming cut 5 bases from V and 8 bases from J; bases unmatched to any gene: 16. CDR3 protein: CASSTPTSGPNLGTQYF. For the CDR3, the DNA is TGTGCCAGCAGTACGCCGACTAGCGGGCCCAACCTGGGTACGCAGTATTTT.

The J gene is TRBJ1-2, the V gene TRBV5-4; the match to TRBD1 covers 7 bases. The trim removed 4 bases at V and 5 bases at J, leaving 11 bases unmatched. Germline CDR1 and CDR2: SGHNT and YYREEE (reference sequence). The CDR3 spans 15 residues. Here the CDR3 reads CASSLPTGMEYGYTF. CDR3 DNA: TGTGCCAGCAGCCTTCCGACAGGGATGGAATATGGCTACACCTTC.

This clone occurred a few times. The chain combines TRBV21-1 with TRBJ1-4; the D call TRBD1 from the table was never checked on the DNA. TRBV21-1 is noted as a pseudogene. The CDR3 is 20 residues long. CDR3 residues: CASSKSRRDRGWATNEKLFF. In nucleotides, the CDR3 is TGTGCCAGCAGCAAAAGTCGCAGGGACAGGGGTTGGGCGACTAATGAAAAACTGTTTTTT.

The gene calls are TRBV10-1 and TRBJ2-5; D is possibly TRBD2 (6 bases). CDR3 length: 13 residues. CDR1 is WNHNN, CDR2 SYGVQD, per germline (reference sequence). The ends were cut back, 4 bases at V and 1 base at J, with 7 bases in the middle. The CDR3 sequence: CASSGGTQETQYF. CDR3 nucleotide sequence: TGCGCCAGCAGTGGCGGGACCCAAGAGACCCAGTACTTC.

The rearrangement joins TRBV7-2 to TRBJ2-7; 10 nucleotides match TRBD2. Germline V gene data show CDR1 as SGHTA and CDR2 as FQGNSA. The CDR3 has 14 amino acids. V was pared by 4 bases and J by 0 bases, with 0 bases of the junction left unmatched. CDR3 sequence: CASSSSGSSYEQYF. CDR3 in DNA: TGTGCCAGCAGCTCTAGCGGGAGCTCCTACGAGCAGTACTTC.

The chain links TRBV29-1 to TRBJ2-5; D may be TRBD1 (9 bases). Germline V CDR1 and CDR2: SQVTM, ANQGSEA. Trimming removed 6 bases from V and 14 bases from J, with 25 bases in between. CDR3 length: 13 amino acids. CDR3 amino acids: CSVETGGALAGYF. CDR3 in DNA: TGCAGCGTAGAGACAGGGGGTGCGTTAGCGGGATACTTC.

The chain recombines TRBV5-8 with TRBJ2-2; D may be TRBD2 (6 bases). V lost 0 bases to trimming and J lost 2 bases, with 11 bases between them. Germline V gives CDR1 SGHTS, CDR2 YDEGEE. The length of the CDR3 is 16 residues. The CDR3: CASSLDGSANTGELFF. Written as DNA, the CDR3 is TGTGCCAGCAGCTTGGACGGGAGCGCTAACACCGGGGAGCTGTTTTTT.

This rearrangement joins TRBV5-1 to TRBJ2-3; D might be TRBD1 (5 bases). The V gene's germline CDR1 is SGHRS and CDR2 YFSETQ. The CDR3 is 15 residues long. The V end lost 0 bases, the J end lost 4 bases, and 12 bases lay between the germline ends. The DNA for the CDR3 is TGCGCCAGCAGCTTGGAGCAGGGAAACGCAGATACGCAGTATTTT. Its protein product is CASSLEQGNADTQYF.

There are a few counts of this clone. CDR3 DNA sequence: TGTGCCAGCAGCCTCCAGACAGGGGTCGGAAACACCATATATTTT. Translating it yields CASSLQTGVGNTIYF. The chain is built from TRBV7-9 and TRBJ1-3, with TRBD1 matching over 8 bases. Germline lookup yields CDR1 SEHNR and CDR2 FQNEAQ (reference sequence). The junction had 7 bases not matched to a gene; V was cut back by 5 bases and J by 4 bases. The CDR3 has 15 amino acids.

The CDR3 loop is CASSSGQGTYEQYF. Written as DNA, the CDR3 is TGCGCCAGCAGCTCGGGACAGGGGACCTACGAGCAGTACTTC. The chain links TRBV4-1 to TRBJ2-7; TRBD1 agrees at 10 bases. The junction had 3 bases not matched to a gene; V was cut back by 5 bases and J by 2 bases. Germline-derived CDR1 and CDR2 are MGHRA and YSYEKL. The CDR3 is made up of 14 amino acids.

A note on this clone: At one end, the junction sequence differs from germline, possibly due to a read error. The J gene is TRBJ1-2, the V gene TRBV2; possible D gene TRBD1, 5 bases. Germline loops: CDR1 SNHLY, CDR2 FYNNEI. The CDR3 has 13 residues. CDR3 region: CASSQQFRGGCTF. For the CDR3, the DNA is TGTGCCAGCAGTCAACAGTTTAGGGGTGGCTGCACCTTC. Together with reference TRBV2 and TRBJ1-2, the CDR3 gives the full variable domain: EPEVTQTPSHQVTQMGQEVILRCVPISNHLYFYWYRQILGQKVEFLVSFYNNEISEKSEIFDDQFSVERPDGSNFTLKIRSTKLEDSAMYFCASSQQFRGGCTFGSGTRLTVV.

The CDR3 sequence: CASSQDNRVRELFF. In nucleotides, the CDR3 is TGCGCCAGCAGCCAAGATAATCGGGTGAGGGAGCTGTTTTTT. The chain recombines TRBV4-1 with TRBJ2-2; D unresolved. CDR1 MGHRA and CDR2 YSYEKL come from the germline V gene. The CDR3 is 14 amino acids. The germline V and J ends were trimmed by 0 bases and 9 bases, with 11 bases remaining between them.

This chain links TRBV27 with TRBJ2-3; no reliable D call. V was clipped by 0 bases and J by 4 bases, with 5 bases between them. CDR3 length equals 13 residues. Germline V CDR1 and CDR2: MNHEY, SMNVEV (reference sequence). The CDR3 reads CASSLSYSDTQYF. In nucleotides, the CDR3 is TGTGCCAGCAGTTTATCGTATTCAGATACGCAGTATTTT.

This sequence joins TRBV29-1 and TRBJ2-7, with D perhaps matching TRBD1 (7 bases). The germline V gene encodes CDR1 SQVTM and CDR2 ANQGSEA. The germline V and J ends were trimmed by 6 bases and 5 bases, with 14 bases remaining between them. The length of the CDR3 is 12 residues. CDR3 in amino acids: CSVAGGPHEQYF. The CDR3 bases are TGCAGCGTAGCAGGGGGGCCCCACGAGCAGTACTTC.

Here the CDR3 DNA reads TGTGCCAGCAGCCAAGACCAGACAGGGGTAACTGGGGCCAACGTCCTGACTTTC. Protein: CASSQDQTGVTGANVLTF. The gene calls are TRBV4-2 and TRBJ2-6, with 8 positions matching TRBD1. Per the germline V gene, CDR1 is LGHNA and CDR2 is YNFKEQ. V trimming: 0 bases; J trimming: 2 bases; junction bases outside the gene matches: 6. The CDR3 loop spans 18 amino acids.

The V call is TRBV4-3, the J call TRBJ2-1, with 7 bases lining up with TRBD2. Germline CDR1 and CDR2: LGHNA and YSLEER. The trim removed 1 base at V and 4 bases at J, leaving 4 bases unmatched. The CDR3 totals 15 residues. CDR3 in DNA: TGCGCCAGCAGCCAAGTGGCGGGAGAGTACAATGAGCAGTTCTTC. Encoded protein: CASSQVAGEYNEQFF.

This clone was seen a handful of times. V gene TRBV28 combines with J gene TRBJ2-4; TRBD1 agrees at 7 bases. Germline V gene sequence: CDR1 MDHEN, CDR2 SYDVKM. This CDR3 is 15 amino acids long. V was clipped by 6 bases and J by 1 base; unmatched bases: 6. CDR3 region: CASSRGGAAKNIQYF. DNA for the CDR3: TGTGCCAGCAGCCGAGGGGGCGCGGCCAAAAACATTCAGTACTTC. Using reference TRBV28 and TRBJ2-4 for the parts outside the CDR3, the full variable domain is DVKVTQSSRYLVKRTGEKVFLECVQDMDHENMFWYRQDPGLGLRLIYFSYDVKMKEKGDIPEGYSVSREKKERFSLILESASTNQTSMYLCASSRGGAAKNIQYFGAGTRLSVL.